This passage covers 25 T cell receptor beta chains from one sample sequenced in a study of read filtering for tumor transcriptome and immune sequencing. From around 0.4 ug of RNA, a library with molecular barcoded alpha/delta and beta/gamma adaptors was made. One entry per CDR3 protein, called by TCRdb with MiXCR from the reads. The sample lists tens of thousands of distinct CDR3 sequences, roughly 21% occurring once. The sequenced sample was a population of CD138-negative cells sorted from bone marrow. The source is a donor over 35 with multiple myeloma.

This clonotype was detected many times. The chain carries TRBV20-1 and TRBJ2-2; a weak D match, TRBD1 (6 bases). Trimming pared 1 base from V and 5 bases from J, leaving 14 bases between. CDR1 and CDR2 from the germline V gene are DFQATT and SNEGSKA (reference sequence). The CDR3 spans 15 residues. CDR3 region: CSARVPRGLTGELFF. In nucleotides, the CDR3 is TGCAGTGCTAGAGTTCCCAGGGGTTTGACCGGGGAGCTGTTTTTT.

This clonotype was seen at least ten times. The rearrangement joins TRBV19 to TRBJ2-5; 11 bases line up with TRBD2. The V and J ends lost 6 bases and 5 bases, in that order; junction bases with no gene match: 8. The germline V gene encodes CDR1 LNHDA and CDR2 SQIVND (reference sequence). The CDR3 loop spans 15 amino acids. The CDR3 nucleotides are TGTGCCAGTAGCAGATTCTCTAGCGGGGGGGAGACCCAGTACTTC. Protein product: CASSRFSSGGETQYF.

CDR3 residues: CASRAGTGVYGYTF. The CDR3 region has the DNA TGTGCCAGCAGAGCCGGGACAGGGGTCTATGGCTACACCTTC. V usage is TRBV2 and J usage is TRBJ1-2; 10 nucleotides agree with TRBD1. CDR1 is SNHLY and CDR2 is FYNNEI in the germline V gene. V shed 6 bases, J shed 4 bases, and the junction held 5 bases outside the gene matches. CDR3 size: 14 residues.

This clonotype has at least ten counts. This sequence joins TRBV12-3 or TRBV12-4 and TRBJ1-5, with D uncertain. CDR3 length: 13 residues. V lost 7 bases and J 4 bases, leaving 11 bases between the germline ends. This chain's CDR3 is CASTVYENQPQHF. The DNA of the CDR3 is TGTGCCAGCACCGTTTACGAGAATCAGCCCCAGCATTTT.

At least ten counts were recorded for this clonotype. This chain uses TRBV10-1 with TRBJ2-1, with 10 bases identical to TRBD2. V lost 0 bases and J lost 3; bases outside the gene matches: 2. CDR1 is WNHNN and CDR2 is SYGVQD in the germline V gene (reference sequence). The CDR3 totals 16 residues. The CDR3 coding sequence is TGCGCCAGCAGTGAGTCCTTAGCGGGGGGCTACAATGAGCAGTTCTTC. This codes for CASSESLAGGYNEQFF.

This clonotype was seen at least ten times. The chain recombines TRBV7-2 with TRBJ2-5; D uncertain. Trimming took 2 bases from V and 1 from J, leaving 8 bases between them. Germline V gene lookup returns CDR1 SGHTA and CDR2 FQGNSA. This CDR3 is 14 amino acids long. CDR3 region: CASSLRQVQETQYF. CDR3 nucleotides: TGTGCCAGCAGCTTAAGGCAAGTCCAAGAGACCCAGTACTTC.

This clonotype has at least ten counts. The chain links TRBV6-1 to TRBJ2-2; 7 bases are shared with TRBD2. The CDR3 has 15 amino acids. V lost 2 bases, J lost 3 bases, and 3 bases stayed unmatched. Germline V lookup: CDR1 MNHNS, CDR2 SASEGT. This CDR3 reads CASSETSGDTGELFF. The CDR3 nucleotides read TGTGCCAGCAGTGAAACGAGCGGGGACACCGGGGAGCTGTTTTTT.

This clonotype was observed many times. This chain links TRBV18 with TRBJ1-1; TRBD1 is a possible D gene (6 bases). The germline V gene has CDR1 KGHSH and CDR2 LQKENI. Trimming took 3 bases from V and 1 from J, leaving 15 bases between them. The CDR3 runs to 16 residues. CDR3 in amino acids: CASSPRLPGQNTEAFF. The CDR3 region has the DNA TGTGCCAGCTCACCCCGCCTTCCGGGACAGAACACTGAAGCTTTCTTT.

About this clonotype: One base away lies a much larger clone, so this may be a sequencing read error. The chain employs TRBV7-6 and TRBJ1-5, with D unclear. Trimming shortened V by 5 bases and J by 5 bases, and 10 bases separated the two germline ends. CDR3 length equals 13 residues. CDR1 SGHVS and CDR2 FNYEAQ come from the germline V gene. The CDR3: CASSNQKDQPQHF. The CDR3 DNA reads as TGTGCCAGCAGCAATCAGAAGGATCAGCCCCAGCATTTT.

As to this clonotype: With only one base between it and a far larger clone, this is likely a read error. The V and J genes are TRBV28 and TRBJ1-1; TRBD1 might be the D (5 bases). Looked up from germline, CDR1 is MDHEN and CDR2 is SYDVKM. The CDR3 sequence is 12 residues long. Here the CDR3 DNA reads TGTGCCAGCAGTTTAACAGGTTCACCCCTCCGCTTT. It yields the protein CASSLTGSPLRF.

About this clonotype: The junction departs from the called germline gene at one end, perhaps through a read error. The chain carries TRBV5-1 and TRBJ2-5; 10 bases are shared with TRBD2. This CDR3 contains 16 residues. The germline V gene encodes CDR1 SGHRS and CDR2 YFSETQ. DNA of the CDR3: TGCGCCAGCAGCCTAGCGGGGGCGACTCGTGTAGAGACCCAGTGCTTC. This sequence encodes CASSLAGATRVETQCF.

This clonotype appeared a few times. One end of the junction varies from germline; a read error may be responsible. The V gene is TRBV20-1, the J gene TRBJ2-1; D possibly uses TRBD1 or TRBD2 (6 bases each). The CDR3 is 16 residues long. Germline V gene sequence: CDR1 DFQATT, CDR2 SNEGSKA (reference sequence). This CDR3 is CSARGASGAEYSEQLF. CDR3 bases: TGCAGTGCTAGGGGGGCTTCGGGAGCGGAGTACAGTGAGCAGCTCTTC.

This clonotype has only a few counts. In DNA, the CDR3 is TGTGCCAGCAGCCGCGGGACTCTTGGAAACACCATATATTTT. This codes for CASSRGTLGNTIYF. The chain has TRBV6-5 and TRBJ1-3, with D possibly TRBD1 on 5 matching bases. Germline CDR1 reads MNHEY; CDR2 reads SVGAGI. The CDR3 loop spans 14 amino acids. V lost 6 bases and J lost 3, with 12 bases in between.

This clonotype was seen repeatedly, ten times or more. The genes are TRBV18 and TRBJ2-3, with D maybe TRBD1 (5 bases). In germline, CDR1 is KGHSH, CDR2 LQKENI. The CDR3 runs to 15 residues. Between the trimmed V and J ends, which lost 3 bases and 8 bases, there was a span of 18 bases. The CDR3 reads CASSPDGPGGATQYF. For the CDR3, the DNA is TGTGCCAGCTCACCGGACGGACCTGGTGGGGCTACGCAGTATTTT.

This clonotype was found many times. This chain uses TRBV7-2 with TRBJ2-3; 10 bases agree with TRBD2. The V gene's germline CDR1 is SGHTA and CDR2 FQGNSA. V lost 3 bases and J lost 3; bases outside the gene matches: 3. The CDR3 contains 15 residues. The CDR3 DNA is TGTGCCAGCAGCTTGCTAGCGGGGGTAACAGATACGCAGTATTTT. Translated, it gives CASSLLAGVTDTQYF.

This clonotype was detected a few times. A much larger clone differs by one base, so this may be a read error. A read error is likely, as this CDR3 ends without the conserved phenylalanine or tryptophan. The gene calls are TRBV6-5 and TRBJ1-1; D gene ambiguous. The CDR3 is 13 residues long. Trimming removed 7 bases from V and 4 bases from J, with 13 bases in between. CDR1 and CDR2 (germline): MNHEY, SVGAGI. The CDR3 bases are TGTGCCAGCACCCCCGGTCGGCTCACTGAAGCTTTCCTT. It specifies CASTPGRLTEAFL.

This clonotype showed up many times. The chain joins TRBV5-1 to TRBJ2-2, with 7 bases aligning to TRBD1. The CDR3 runs to 15 residues. Germline V gene sequence: CDR1 SGHRS, CDR2 YFSETQ. The V segment lost 2 bases and the J segment 0 bases; nucleotides outside the gene matches: 1. The CDR3 nucleotides are TGCGCCAGCAGCTTACAGGGGCCGAACACCGGGGAGCTGTTTTTT. Its protein product is CASSLQGPNTGELFF.

This clonotype was recorded at least ten times. This rearrangement joins TRBV9 to TRBJ2-7; the D gene could be TRBD1 or TRBD2 (5 bases each). The CDR3 spans 12 residues. Per the germline V gene, CDR1 is SGDLS and CDR2 is YYNGEE. Trimming took 3 bases from V and 7 from J, leaving 11 bases between them. As DNA, the CDR3 is TGTGCCAGCAGCGCCCAGGGCGGGGAGCAGTACTTC. This sequence encodes CASSAQGGEQYF. Combining the CDR3 with reference TRBV9 and TRBJ2-7 gives the whole variable domain DSGVTQTPKHLITATGQRVTLRCSPRSGDLSVYWYQQSLDQGLQFLIQYYNGEERAKGNILERFSAQQFPDLHSELNLSSLELGDSALYFCASSAQGGEQYFGPGTRLTVT.

Concerning this clonotype itself: With only one base between it and a far larger clone, this is likely a read error. The gene calls are TRBV6-5 and TRBJ1-1; D may be TRBD1 (6 bases). Germline V gene data show CDR1 as MNHEY and CDR2 as SVGAGI. This CDR3 spans 12 amino acids. The CDR3 sequence is CASSSGGTETFF. The CDR3, as DNA: TGTGCCAGCAGTTCTGGGGGCACTGAAACTTTCTTT.

This clonotype was seen at least ten times. The chain joins TRBV5-4 to TRBJ2-7; 9 bases agree with TRBD1. J lost 0 bases, V lost 4 bases, and 2 bases had no gene match. This CDR3 contains 14 residues. Germline V gives CDR1 SGHNT, CDR2 YYREEE (reference sequence). This CDR3 reads CASSRQGGSYEQYF. The CDR3 nucleotides read TGTGCCAGCAGCCGACAGGGGGGCTCCTACGAGCAGTACTTC. Combining the CDR3 with reference TRBV5-4 and TRBJ2-7 gives the whole variable domain ETGVTQSPTHLIKTRGQQVTLRCSSQSGHNTVSWYQQALGQGPQFIFQYYREEENGRGNFPPRFSGLQFPNYSSELNVNALELDDSALYLCASSRQGGSYEQYFGPGTRLTVT.

This clonotype was counted many times. The chain employs TRBV28 and TRBJ1-2; weak D call: TRBD1 (6 bases). Germline lookup yields CDR1 MDHEN and CDR2 SYDVKM. Trimming stripped 6 bases from V and 2 bases from J, with 10 bases between. The CDR3 has 13 amino acids. CDR3 nucleotides: TGTGCCAGCAGCCAAGACAGGAACTATGGCTACACCTTC. The encoded protein is CASSQDRNYGYTF.

This clonotype was observed many times. DNA for the CDR3: TGTGCCAGCAGCTTGGGGGACAGGGCTCTTGATACGCAGTATTTT. Translated: CASSLGDRALDTQYF. This sequence joins TRBV5-6 and TRBJ2-3; 9 positions agree with TRBD1. The V segment lost 0 bases and the J segment 6 bases; nucleotides outside the gene matches: 5. Per germline, CDR1 SGHDT and CDR2 YYEEEE. This CDR3 is 15 amino acids long. The full variable domain, rest sourced from reference TRBV5-6 and TRBJ2-3, is DAGVTQSPTHLIKTRGQQVTLRCSPKSGHDTVSWYQQALGQGPQFIFQYYEEEERQRGNFPDRFSGHQFPNYSSELNVNALLLGDSALYLCASSLGDRALDTQYFGPGTRLTVL.

Remarks on this clonotype: Possible read error: a much larger clone is one base away. The chain combines TRBV28 with TRBJ2-2, with 7 bases identical to TRBD1. V was pared by 4 bases and J by 3 bases, with 11 bases of the junction left unmatched. Germline CDR1 MDHEN, CDR2 SYDVKM. The CDR3 covers 17 residues. CDR3 in amino acids: CASSSPTGDTDTGELFF. The DNA of the CDR3 is TGTGCCAGCAGTTCCCCAACAGGGGACACGGACACCGGGGAGCTGTTTTTT.

Details on this clonotype: It may be a read error: a sequence one base away is much more abundant. This chain links TRBV5-1 with TRBJ2-1; 10 bases agree with TRBD1. Germline CDR1 and CDR2: SGHRS and YFSETQ. This CDR3 spans 14 amino acids. The CDR3 sequence: CASRGTGVSDEQLF. The CDR3 DNA reads TGCGCCAGCAGGGGGACAGGGGTGTCGGATGAGCAGCTCTTC. Using reference TRBV5-1 and TRBJ2-1 for the parts outside the CDR3, the full variable domain is KAGVTQTPRYLIKTRGQQVTLSCSPISGHRSVSWYQQTPGQGLQFLFEYFSETQRNKGNFPGRFSGRQFSNSRSEMNVSTLELGDSALYLCASRGTGVSDEQLFGPGTRLTVL.

In this sample, this clonotype turned up a few times. The V and J genes are TRBV7-8 and TRBJ2-3; D not certain. V lost 7 bases to trimming and J lost 3 bases, with 11 bases between them. The CDR3 spans 13 residues. Germline-derived CDR1 and CDR2 are SGHVS and FQNEAQ. The CDR3 nucleotides are TGTGCCAGCACCGGGTTGGTGACAGATACGCAGTATTTT. Residues: CASTGLVTDTQYF.